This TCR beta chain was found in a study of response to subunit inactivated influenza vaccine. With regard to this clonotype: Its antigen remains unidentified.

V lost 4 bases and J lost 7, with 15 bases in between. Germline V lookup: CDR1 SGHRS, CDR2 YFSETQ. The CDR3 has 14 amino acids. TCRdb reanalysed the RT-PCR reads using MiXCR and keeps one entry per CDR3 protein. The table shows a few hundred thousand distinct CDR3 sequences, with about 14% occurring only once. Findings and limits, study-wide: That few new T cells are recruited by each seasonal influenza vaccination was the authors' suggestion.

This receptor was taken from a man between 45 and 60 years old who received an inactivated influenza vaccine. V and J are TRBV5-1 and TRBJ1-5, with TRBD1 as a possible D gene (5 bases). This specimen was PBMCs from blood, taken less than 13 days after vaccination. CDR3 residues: CASSPYGGRQPQHF. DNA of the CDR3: TGCGCCAGCAGCCCGTACGGGGGGAGACAGCCCCAGCATTTT.